The 27 T cell receptor beta chains given below trace back to one sample, sequenced in a study of blood T cell repertoires in COVID-19. The protocol was immunoSEQ multiplex PCR, while the TCRdb copy is restricted to in-frame clones and leaves out a portion. The profile covers more than 90,000 clones, with less than 85% appearing a single time and about 24% taken by the ten largest. Sequencing input: peripheral blood. The source is a human donor in a cohort sampled during active COVID-19.

V and J are TRBV14 and TRBJ2-3; no firm D call. The V end was cut by 4 bases, the J end by 1 base, with 6 bases between. The CDR3 runs to 13 residues. The germline gives CDR1 SGHDN, CDR2 FVKESK. CDR3 nucleotides: TGTGCCAGCAGCCGCCAGGGCACAGATACGCAGTATTTT. Its translation is CASSRQGTDTQYF.

The chain uses TRBV28 and TRBJ2-2; 11 positions agree with TRBD2. V trimming: 7 bases; J trimming: 7 bases; junction bases outside the gene matches: 5. Per germline, CDR1 MDHEN and CDR2 SYDVKM. This CDR3 is built from 14 residues. The CDR3 here is CASKGLAGGGELFF. CDR3 in DNA: TGTGCCAGCAAGGGTCTAGCGGGAGGCGGGGAGCTGTTTTTT.

This chain joins TRBV27 and TRBJ1-2; possible D gene TRBD1, 5 bases. The CDR3 length is 13 residues. The germline gives CDR1 MNHEY, CDR2 SMNVEV (reference sequence). Trimming removed 6 bases from V and 4 bases from J, with 12 bases in between. In nucleotides, the CDR3 is TGTGCCAGCAGCCCCGGACATCCCTATGGCTACACCTTC. Its translation is CASSPGHPYGYTF.

The rearrangement links TRBV10-3 to TRBJ2-1, with 8 bases identical to TRBD2. CDR3 length equals 15 residues. The germline gives CDR1 ENHRY, CDR2 SYGVKD. The trim removed 4 bases at V and 1 base at J, leaving 3 bases unmatched. As DNA, the CDR3 is TGTGCCATCAGTGGCAGCGGGGGATCCTACAATGAGCAGTTCTTC. As protein: CAISGSGGSYNEQFF.

This chain connects TRBV6-5 to TRBJ1-2, with 8 nucleotides matching TRBD1. Germline V gene sequence: CDR1 MNHEY, CDR2 SVGAGI. Unmatched junction bases numbered 4, after V lost 9 bases and J lost 4 bases. The CDR3 extends over 12 amino acids. CDR3 DNA sequence: TGTGCCAGTCAACAGGGGGGCTATGGCTACACCTTC. This gives the protein CASQQGGYGYTF.

The J gene is TRBJ1-5, the V gene TRBV6-5; TRBD1 aligns across 11 bases. J gave up 7 bases and V 0 bases, and 2 bases lay outside the gene matches. Germline values: CDR1 MNHEY, CDR2 SVGAGI. CDR3 length equals 15 residues. The CDR3 sequence is CASSYSGQGGQPQHF. For the CDR3, the DNA is TGTGCCAGCAGTTACTCGGGACAGGGGGGGCAGCCCCAGCATTTT.

The rearrangement joins TRBV2 to TRBJ1-6; 7 bases agree with TRBD1. V was pared by 0 bases and J by 0 bases, with 8 bases of the junction left unmatched. The CDR3 totals 19 residues. The germline gives CDR1 SNHLY, CDR2 FYNNEI. The DNA of the CDR3 is TGTGCCAGCAGTGAAGCGCTGGGACAGTGGAGCTCCTATAATTCACCCCTCCACTTT. As protein: CASSEALGQWSSYNSPLHF.

The chain uses TRBV19 and TRBJ2-7, with 7 bases matching TRBD1. CDR3 length: 14 residues. Per germline, CDR1 LNHDA and CDR2 SQIVND (reference sequence). J was trimmed by 7 bases and V by 7 bases; bases with no gene match: 13. DNA for the CDR3: TGTGCCAGTATATCACAGGGGCCCCCCTGGGAGCAGTACTTC. Its protein is CASISQGPPWEQYF.

V and J are TRBV18 and TRBJ2-5; D is uncertain. This CDR3 has 13 amino acids. Per the germline V gene, CDR1 is KGHSH and CDR2 is LQKENI. The V and J ends lost 3 bases and 3 bases respectively, with 8 bases between them. CDR3 nucleotide sequence: TGTGCCAGCTCACCTCTTAATAAAGAGACCCAGTACTTC. Encoded protein: CASSPLNKETQYF.

The chain has TRBV4-1 and TRBJ2-2; 7 bases match TRBD2. This CDR3 comprises 15 residues. After removal of 4 bases from V and 1 base from J, the junction contained 3 bases not matched to a gene. Germline-derived CDR1 and CDR2 are MGHRA and YSYEKL. The CDR3, as DNA: TGCGCCAGCAGCCCAAGCGGGGAGAACACCGGGGAGCTGTTTTTT. Translated, it gives CASSPSGENTGELFF.

This clone was seen a single time. The V call is TRBV18, the J call TRBJ1-1; D might be TRBD1 (5 bases). The CDR3 has 15 residues. Germline CDR1 is KGHSH and CDR2 is LQKENI. Trimming removed 3 bases at V and 1 base at J, with 12 bases between. This chain's CDR3 is CASSPPGLRNTEAFF. The CDR3 bases are TGTGCCAGCTCACCCCCGGGACTGAGGAACACTGAAGCTTTCTTT.

This clone was recorded once. The chain recombines TRBV29-1 with TRBJ2-3; D is possibly TRBD2 (5 bases). The CDR3 has 15 residues. V was pared by 4 bases and J by 2 bases, with 16 bases between. Germline loops: CDR1 SQVTM, CDR2 ANQGSEA. This chain's CDR3 is CSVVYLARVTDTQYF. In DNA form, the CDR3 reads TGCAGCGTTGTTTACCTAGCACGAGTCACAGATACGCAGTATTTT.

The V call is TRBV2, the J call TRBJ1-2, with D tentatively TRBD1 (6 bases). V lost 2 bases and J lost 5, with 18 bases in between. CDR1 SNHLY and CDR2 FYNNEI come from the germline V gene. This CDR3 has 16 residues. CDR3 sequence reads: CASSEFYGTRGYGYTF. CDR3 coding DNA: TGTGCCAGCAGTGAATTCTATGGGACAAGGGGATATGGCTACACCTTC.

The rearrangement joins TRBV5-1 to TRBJ1-4, with TRBD1 matching 9 bases. The junction had 5 bases not matched to a gene; V was cut back by 0 bases and J by 5 bases. CDR3 length equals 16 residues. CDR1 and CDR2 from the germline V gene are SGHRS and YFSETQ. Here the CDR3 DNA reads TGCGCCAGCAGCTTGGACGGACAGGGGATAAATGAAAAACTGTTTTTT. Translation: CASSLDGQGINEKLFF.

Here the CDR3 DNA reads TGTGCCAGCAGCCCCGGAGCAGCCCAGCATTTT. Protein: CASSPGAAQHF. The genes are TRBV12-3 or TRBV12-4 and TRBJ1-5, with D uncertain. Trimming took 6 bases from V and 11 from J, leaving 11 bases between them. The CDR3 has 11 amino acids.

The chain uses TRBV19 and TRBJ1-5; D gene uncertain. The CDR3 is 14 residues long. Looked up from germline, CDR1 is LNHDA and CDR2 is SQIVND (reference sequence). The V and J ends lost 1 base and 1 base respectively, with 5 bases between them. CDR3 amino acids: CASSIGRSNQPQHF. DNA of the CDR3: TGTGCCAGTAGTATAGGCAGAAGCAATCAGCCCCAGCATTTT.

This sequence joins TRBV5-1 and TRBJ2-3; TRBD2 matches at 7 bases. Germline V CDR1 and CDR2: SGHRS, YFSETQ. This CDR3 is 17 amino acids long. After removal of 3 bases from V and 0 bases from J, the junction contained 10 bases not matched to a gene. This CDR3 reads CASSWYPGRESTDTQYF. In DNA form, the CDR3 reads TGCGCCAGCAGCTGGTACCCTGGGCGGGAGAGCACAGATACGCAGTATTTT.

This clone was detected once. The chain joins TRBV7-2 to TRBJ1-1; D possibly corresponds to TRBD1 (5 bases). The CDR3 loop spans 13 amino acids. Per the germline V gene, CDR1 is SGHTA and CDR2 is FQGNSA. Trimming left V 3 bases short and J 3 bases short, with 8 bases between. The CDR3 loop reads CASSFAGDTEAFF. The CDR3 DNA follows: TGTGCCAGCAGCTTTGCGGGGGACACTGAAGCTTTCTTT.

The V gene is TRBV29-1, the J gene TRBJ2-1; 10 nucleotides line up with TRBD1. The CDR3 has 15 residues. The junction had 7 bases not matched to a gene; V was cut back by 4 bases and J by 4 bases. CDR1 is SQVTM and CDR2 is ANQGSEA in the germline V gene. The CDR3 nucleotides read TGCAGCGTTGCTGGGGTGGACAGGGGGTACAATGAGCAGTTCTTC. Translated: CSVAGVDRGYNEQFF.

Only a few counts were recorded for this clone. Other nucleotide sequences from this sample produce the same CDR3. The V gene is TRBV6-5, the J gene TRBJ1-2; 8 positions agree with TRBD1. The trim removed 0 bases at V and 7 bases at J, leaving 4 bases unmatched. Germline V lookup: CDR1 MNHEY, CDR2 SVGAGI. This CDR3 has 14 residues. In DNA, the CDR3 is TGTGCCAGCAGTTACTCAGGACAGGGTAGTGGCTACACCTTC. Its protein is CASSYSGQGSGYTF.

The J gene is TRBJ1-4, the V gene TRBV19; a weak D match, TRBD1 (6 bases). Germline V gives CDR1 LNHDA, CDR2 SQIVND (reference sequence). The length of the CDR3 is 17 residues. Deletions cut 4 bases from V and 1 base from J, with 16 bases between. The DNA for the CDR3 is TGTGCCAGTAGTAGCCCCTACCTACAGGGAACTAATGAAAAACTGTTTTTT. Protein: CASSSPYLQGTNEKLFF.

This chain uses TRBV5-4 with TRBJ2-5; TRBD2 aligns across 7 bases. Per germline, CDR1 SGHNT and CDR2 YYREEE (reference sequence). The CDR3 spans 17 residues. V lost 5 bases and J lost 2; bases outside the gene matches: 15. CDR3 region: CASSSPSKASGQETQYF. CDR3 bases: TGTGCCAGCAGTTCCCCGTCAAAGGCTAGCGGACAAGAGACCCAGTACTTC. Full variable domain (missing parts from reference TRBV5-4 and TRBJ2-5): ETGVTQSPTHLIKTRGQQVTLRCSSQSGHNTVSWYQQALGQGPQFIFQYYREEENGRGNFPPRFSGLQFPNYSSELNVNALELDDSALYLCASSSPSKASGQETQYFGPGTRLLVL.

The chain joins TRBV9 to TRBJ2-1; 7 bases are a match to TRBD1. Germline assignment: CDR1 SGDLS and CDR2 YYNGEE. After removal of 4 bases from V and 3 bases from J, the junction contained 7 bases not matched to a gene. The CDR3 runs 15 residues. The DNA for the CDR3 is TGTGCCAGCAGCCCAGGACAGGCCCGCTACAATGAGCAGTTCTTC. Translating gives CASSPGQARYNEQFF.

The chain is built from TRBV18 and TRBJ2-1; 9 nucleotides agree with TRBD1. Trimming at V came to 6 bases and at J to 7 bases, leaving 13 bases not matched to a gene. Germline V gene sequence: CDR1 KGHSH, CDR2 LQKENI. The CDR3 extends over 16 amino acids. CDR3 DNA sequence: TGTGCCAGCTCGCGAAATCCGGGACAGGGTTTAAATGAGCAGTTCTTC. Encoded protein: CASSRNPGQGLNEQFF.

This chain uses TRBV2 with TRBJ1-2; maybe TRBD1 (5 bases). From germline, CDR1 is SNHLY and CDR2 FYNNEI. The CDR3 runs 15 residues. V lost 9 bases and J 6 bases, leaving 23 bases between the germline ends. CDR3 sequence reads: CARTLGREGMDGYTF. In DNA form, the CDR3 reads TGTGCCAGAACCCTGGGGAGGGAGGGGATGGATGGCTACACCTTC.

The chain joins TRBV7-2 to TRBJ1-1; no firm D call. Germline V gene lookup returns CDR1 SGHTA and CDR2 FQGNSA. V lost 6 bases to trimming and J lost 3 bases, with 5 bases between them. The CDR3 consists of 11 residues. In DNA form, the CDR3 reads TGTGCCAGCAGACGCGACACTGAAGCTTTCTTT. This encodes CASRRDTEAFF. The full variable domain, rest sourced from reference TRBV7-2 and TRBJ1-1, is GAGVSQSPSNKVTEKGKDVELRCDPISGHTALYWYRQSLGQGLEFLIYFQGNSAPDKSGLPSDRFSAERTGGSVSTLTIQRTQQEDSAVYLCASRRDTEAFFGQGTRLTVV.

The chain employs TRBV12-3 or TRBV12-4 and TRBJ2-1; D remains ambiguous. The CDR3 sequence is 10 residues long. V was clipped by 10 bases and J by 7 bases, with 8 bases between them. The CDR3 sequence is CAITNNEQFF. In DNA, the CDR3 is TGTGCCATAACTAATAATGAGCAGTTCTTC.